The entry below gives a single T cell receptor (beta chain) sequence along with its context. Its antigen is as yet unknown. Only in-frame clones appear in the TCRdb table, and some are missing; sequencing was by immunoSEQ multiplex PCR. The data contain about 74,000 clones, roughly 83% of them singletons. This record belongs to a study of T cells in localized non-small cell lung cancer. Findings of the study overall: Overall survival was longer when the density of T cells in the blood was higher. Uninvolved nearby lung showed the greatest T cell clonality, exceeding that found in tumor.

CDR1 and CDR2 (germline): SGHRS, YFSETQ. This CDR3 has 14 amino acids. Trimming removed 5 bases from V and 4 bases from J, with 16 bases in between. The receptor was derived from an older female donor with stage I lung adenocarcinoma. The V and J genes are TRBV5-1 and TRBJ2-7; no definite D call. The sample here was peripheral blood, taken before any cancer treatment. The CDR3: CASRPPAGPYEQYF. The DNA of the CDR3 is TGCGCCAGCAGACCACCGGCAGGACCTTACGAGCAGTACTTC.